This T cell receptor (beta chain) was recovered during a study of read filtering for tumor transcriptome and immune sequencing. About the study: R-ISS stage counts were 8 or 9 for I, approximately 16 for II, 6 or 7 for III.

CDR3 length equals 18 residues. Germline values: CDR1 SGHAT, CDR2 FQNNGV. V lost 5 bases, J lost 4 bases, and 23 bases lay in between. This clonotype showed up many times. Molecular barcoded adaptors covering alpha/delta and beta/gamma chains were used on approximately 400 ng RNA. In TCRdb, the reads were re-called with MiXCR into one record per CDR3 protein. The sample shows roughly 27,000 distinct CDR3 sequences, 14% of them seen only once. J is TRBJ2-2 and V is TRBV11-2; D perhaps matches TRBD2 (6 bases). Material: a population of CD138-negative cells sorted from bone marrow. The origin of this receptor is a donor at least 40 years old with multiple myeloma. This chain's CDR3 is CASSTGTWRISGTGELFF. The DNA for the CDR3 is TGTGCCAGCAGCACCGGAACCTGGAGGATTAGCGGCACCGGGGAGCTGTTTTTT.